The entry that follows covers one TCR beta chain sequence. Its antigen has not been determined. No much larger clone is present one base from it, and per-base qualities are unavailable. Receptor amplification or capture employed the immunoSEQ multiplex PCR assay. For the multiplex PCR, a mixture combining 60 forward primers for TCR Vbeta segments and 13 reverse primers for TCR Jbeta segments was used. Amplification of the CDR3 region of rearranged TCR beta genes was performed with a multiplex PCR assay on genomic DNA. The Illumina HiSeq System was used to sequence the amplified TCR beta libraries as 87-base-pair reads. As for how the authors treated the data: A later analysis tallied 75 million to 85 million unique TCR beta chains across the approximately 670 repertoires, and about 12 million of those chains were shared by two or more donors. Raw reads were error-corrected and collapsed into unique sequences by a nearest-neighbor algorithm in which closely related sequences were merged to remove PCR and sequencing errors. V, D and J gene segments were assigned by aligning CDR3 sequences to IMGT reference sequences. For a sequence to be retained, a match of at least six nucleotides to both a V gene segment and a J gene segment was required. Rearrangements were classified as productive when the CDR3 lacked stop codons and remained in frame with V and J, and all other rearrangements were classified as non-productive. Following IMGT convention, CDR3 was defined as the stretch from the second conserved V-encoded cysteine to the conserved J-encoded phenylalanine. In an earlier analysis of some 550 of the donors, sequences lacking an unambiguous match to a single V gene segment were excluded. An earlier analysis of 587 of the donors called V segments functional above 56.7% productive rearrangements and segregating when the between-donor standard deviation exceeded 5%. A statistical classification framework was built to diagnose cytomegalovirus status from the catalog of TCR beta chain sequences. V and J gene assignment, in a later analysis, came from comparing TCR nucleotide sequences with IMGT/GENE-DB human TR gene sequences. A later analysis assigned CDR3 sequences and most-parsimonious VDJ recombination scenarios with the TCRdist pipeline. In a later analysis, each TCR beta chain was defined by its CDR3 amino acid sequence together with its V-gene family, and reads lacking a unique V-gene family were excluded. As a way to deal with suspected cross-contamination and a sequencing artifact, a later analysis dropped hundreds of nucleotide sequences that were highly shared and had low generation probability. In a later analysis, a clonal expansion index was calculated for each public chain from normalized within-repertoire ranks of inferred template counts. A later analysis computed generation probabilities with a VDJ recombination model fitted to out-of-frame rearrangements, and checked the results against IGoR. In a later analysis, hypergeometric tests were used to score TCR-TCR, TCR-HLA and TCR-CMV co-occurrence, with a repertoire-size bias correction applied to TCR pairs. To estimate false discovery rates, a later analysis permuted the HLA or CMV assignments 20 times. In a later analysis, co-occurring TCRs were grouped using DBSCAN, with TCRdist sequence similarity added in when clustering inside HLA-allele-positive subsets. Repertoires with fewer than 30,000 or more than 120,000 public chains were left out of co-occurrence clustering, as were a few repertoires with anomalous nucleotide sharing. TCRdb holds this immuneACCESS table with in-frame rearrangements only. Some clones are missing; in checked studies, unresolved V genes explain under half, and the rest has no known cause. The DNA gave D and trimming, while V, J and clone size come from that table. The sample table shows 95,000 to 150,000 clones, and around 66% are seen once. The ten top clones hold roughly 8.6% of the sample.

In total, fewer than 750 healthy bone marrow donors made up the cohort. Cohort members were all nominally healthy when sampled, although unrecorded immune exposures were likely present. The donor tested CMV seropositive, placing the donor among the 289 seropositive members of the cohort. A peripheral blood sample was provided by each donor, and peripheral blood mononuclear cells were used for TCR beta sequencing. The Qiagen DNeasy Blood Extraction Kit was used to extract genomic DNA from the blood cell samples. This sample was included in a study of cytomegalovirus exposure and HLA in healthy donors (TCRdb year 2017). Regarding the study in general: In an earlier analysis of several hundred of the donors, about 260 Gb of sequence data and roughly 100 million unique TCR beta sequences from 180 million or so T cells were reported. An early release covering about 600 HLA-typed donors comprised 250 to 350 gigabases of sequencing data and some 79 million unique TCR sequences. Among the roughly 380 genotyped donors, about 83% belonged to the genetic ancestry cluster associated with self-reported Caucasian donors. The study aimed to test whether cataloging public T cell receptors could reveal signatures of past pathogen exposure. The study used immunosequencing to profile the T cell repertoires of several hundred subjects and linked those repertoires to cytomegalovirus serostatus. Along with the approximately 670-subject first cohort, a separate validation cohort of more than 90 different subjects was used. To predict cytomegalovirus infection status, the study brought together high-throughput TCR immunosequencing, statistical association of individual TCRs with disease status, and machine learning. In a later analysis, previously published TCR beta repertoires from 550 to 750 donors were re-analyzed and high-resolution HLA genotyping was added so that TCR occurrence patterns could be studied. Rather than using new phenotypic data, the later analysis identified candidate immune exposures from TCR beta sequences and from how often those sequences occurred across donors. In an earlier analysis of 550 to 700 of the donors, high-throughput TCR beta sequencing was used to judge whether each TCR beta V gene segment behaved as functional or pseudogenic. Donor age, sex, ethnicity and CMV serostatus were compiled together with the repertoire data. Genome-wide SNP genotypes for about 55% of the roughly 670 donors were used in a later genetic analysis, which treated that subset as a discovery cohort. Every discovery cohort repertoire had been produced on one sequencing platform. HLA typing included class I and class II loci at four-digit resolution. Typing coverage varied by locus: 629-630 donors for A, B, C, DRB1 and DQB1; around 560 for DQA1; more than 600 for DPA1; more than 450 for DPB1. Because of strong linkage in the cohort, five DR-DQ haplotypes were treated as single units for association and clustering. Across 398 genotyped donors of the cohort, an average of roughly 250,000 unique TCR beta nucleotide sequences per donor were sequenced, and about a sixth of those sequences were non-productive. Overall results and qualifications from the work: When HLA alleles, especially DR and DQ, strongly co-occurred, TCR associations were difficult to assign to individual alleles. A later analysis found that most CMV-associated TCR beta chains appeared HLA-restricted, with HLA associations seemingly driven largely by CMV exposure. According to the authors, the approach could potentially be generalized to other disease states and immunological phenotypes. In a later analysis, several top co-occurrence clusters were reported to appear linked to parvovirus B19, influenza, CMV and Epstein-Barr virus. Because HLA typing was unavailable for some donors at each locus, only the typed subset was used in association tests. A further reported finding was that TCR beta sequences accurately predicted the HLA-A and HLA-B alleles for most subjects in the first cohort. A later genetic analysis associated a missense DCLRE1C variant with V-gene and J-gene trimming of TCR beta chains, and an independent cohort replicated the association. The classifier was reported to diagnose cytomegalovirus status with high specificity and sensitivity in both the original cohort and the validation cohort. In vitro tests confirmed that a few of the cytomegalovirus-associated TCR beta chains recognize cytomegalovirus antigens. Across donors, most TCR sequences were observed very rarely, whereas some public TCRs were present in many individuals. In the study, some 160 TCR beta chains were listed as associated with cytomegalovirus. Because the 87-base-pair reads could not distinguish some IMGT-functional V segments, including TRBV6-2 and TRBV6-3, those segments were excluded. Roughly uniform sequencing depth across donors was assumed in presence/absence analyses, although this assumption may not hold. For the cohort, immune exposure information was limited to CMV serostatus. In an earlier analysis of about 600 of the donors, most TCR beta V segments appeared in productive rearrangements about 87% or about 30% of the time, broadly matching IMGT annotations. A cluster of highly shared sequence variants was judged likely to represent a technical artifact of the sequencing pipeline. In a later genetic analysis, fewer N-insertions in productive TCRs were reported among donors in an Asian-associated ancestry cluster than the roughly 640-donor mean. In a later analysis, HLA-associated TCR beta chains showed more clonal expansion and lower generation probabilities than non-associated chains that were equally common. In this cohort, only TCR beta chains were sequenced, and detectable features were limited by the absence of alpha or paired-chain data. Specific HLA alleles were associated with 15,000 to 20,000 TCR beta sequences at a false discovery rate of 0.05 in a later analysis. Because counts were too low, roughly 18 rarely observed V segments, including chromosome 9 orphons, were left out of the earlier analysis of 500 to 750 of the donors. Linkage disequilibrium might explain the correlated functional status among segregating V segments, but an unknown experimental factor could not be ruled out. In a later analysis, the rate of TCR association differed among HLA loci, with DRB1 alleles having the most associated TCRs and HLA-C alleles having the fewest.

The CDR3 starts with the cysteine, ends with the phenylalanine, and has 14 residues. The CDR3 DNA has 42 bases and is translated from base 1. For CDR1 and CDR2, the germline V gene (reference sequence) lists MNHNY and SVGAGI. V is cut by 6 bases and J by 2 bases, and the space between the germline ends is 13 bases. This clonotype was obtained from a woman in her thirties or forties in good health and CMV-seropositive. The chain links TRBV6-6 with TRBJ1-1; the D gene remains uncertain. The sample was PBMCs. The DNA sequence is TGTGCCAGCAGACCCACCGGTCACAACACTGAAGCTTTCTTT. This encodes CASRPTGHNTEAFF.